This T cell receptor beta chain was retrieved from a study of beta chain features in type 1 diabetes. The overall study: When patients were set against healthy donors, age, gender and cell yields were similar.

Sorting that relied on CD45RO/CCR7/CD25/CD127/CD95/CD27 yielded CD4+ naive, central memory, regulatory and stem cell-like memory cells. Each sorted fraction was over 95% pure. What was sequenced were expressed TCRB transcripts, since all of the isolated RNA had been reverse transcribed. The table came from immunoSEQ multiplex PCR; TCRdb's copy has only in-frame clones and leaves some out. The sample includes roughly 53,000 clones, approximately 45% seen only once; the top ten take roughly 1.5%. Study-wide findings and caveats: Moderate yet significant TCRB CDR3 shortening was seen in Type 1 diabetes patients in all four CD4+ subsets. Within the patient group, naive, central memory and Treg TCRB repertoires appeared more similar to each other than within healthy donors.

V lost 3 bases, J lost 8 bases, and 1 base stayed unmatched. This CDR3 has 15 amino acids. Germline lookup yields CDR1 MNHNS and CDR2 SASEGT. This clone was found a few times. Its antigen is not identified. The rearrangement uses TRBV6-1 and TRBJ2-1; 16 positions agree with TRBD2. The sequenced material came from Tregs from blood. This sequence was found in a man aged 30-40 years with type 1 diabetes. The CDR3 region has the DNA TGTGCCAGCAGTGATGGGACTAGCGGGAGGGATGAGCAGTTCTTC. Translating it yields CASSDGTSGRDEQFF.